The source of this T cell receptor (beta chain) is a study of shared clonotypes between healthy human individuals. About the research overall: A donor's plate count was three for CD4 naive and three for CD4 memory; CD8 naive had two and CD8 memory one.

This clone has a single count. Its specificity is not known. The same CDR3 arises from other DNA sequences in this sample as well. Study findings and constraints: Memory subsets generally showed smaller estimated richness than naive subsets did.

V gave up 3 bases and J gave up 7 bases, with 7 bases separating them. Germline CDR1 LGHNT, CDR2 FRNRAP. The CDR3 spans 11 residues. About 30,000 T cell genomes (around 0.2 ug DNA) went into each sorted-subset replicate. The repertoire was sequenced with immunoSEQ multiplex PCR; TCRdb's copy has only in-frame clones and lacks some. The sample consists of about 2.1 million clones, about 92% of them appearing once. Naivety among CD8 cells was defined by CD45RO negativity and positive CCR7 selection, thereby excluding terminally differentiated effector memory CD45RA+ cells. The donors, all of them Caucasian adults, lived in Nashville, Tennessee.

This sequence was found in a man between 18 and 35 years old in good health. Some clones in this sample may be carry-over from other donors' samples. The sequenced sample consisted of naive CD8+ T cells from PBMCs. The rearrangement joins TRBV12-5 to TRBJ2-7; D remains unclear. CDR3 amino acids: CASGLGGEQYF. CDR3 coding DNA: TGTGCTAGTGGTTTAGGCGGAGAGCAGTACTTC.